Below are 25 T cell receptor beta chains sequenced from a single sample in a study of T cells in Graves' hyperthyroidism and ophthalmopathy. RNA transcripts yielded amplified TCR beta CDR3 regions. A first-round RT-PCR of the TCR CDR3 used the HTBI primer set. TCRdb recomputed calls from the multiplex PCR reads with MiXCR, one row per CDR3 protein. The profile covers some 510,000 distinct CDR3 sequences, with just over 45% appearing a single time and about 7.9% taken by the ten largest. The specimen sequenced was peripheral blood or thyroid tissue (not recorded which). These receptors were taken from a woman aged 18-29 years with Graves' hyperthyroidism.

This clonotype was recorded at least ten times. The chain joins TRBV7-9 to TRBJ2-2, with 8 bases fitting TRBD1. The junction had 7 bases not matched to a gene; V was cut back by 4 bases and J by 3 bases. In germline, CDR1 is SEHNR, CDR2 FQNEAQ (reference sequence). This CDR3 is built from 16 residues. The CDR3 protein is CASSSTPGQDTGELFF. For the CDR3, the DNA is TGTGCCAGCAGCTCGACACCGGGACAGGACACCGGGGAGCTGTTTTTT. Looking up the rest from reference TRBV7-9 and TRBJ2-2 gives the full variable domain: DTGVSQNPRHKITKRGQNVTFRCDPISEHNRLYWYRQTLGQGPEFLTYFQNEAQLEKSRLLSDRFSAERPKGSFSTLEIQRTEQGDSAMYLCASSSTPGQDTGELFFGEGSRLTVL.

The gene calls are TRBV9 and TRBJ2-6; D may correspond to TRBD1 or TRBD2 (5 bases each). V lost 4 bases and J lost 0, with 17 bases in between. CDR1 SGDLS and CDR2 YYNGEE come from the germline V gene. The CDR3 has 18 amino acids. This chain's CDR3 is CASSPGRGSYSGANVLTF. CDR3 nucleotide sequence: TGTGCCAGCAGCCCAGGGCGAGGGTCCTACTCTGGGGCCAACGTCCTGACTTTC.

The V gene is TRBV2, the J gene TRBJ1-5; unclear D gene. The germline V gene has CDR1 SNHLY and CDR2 FYNNEI. The V gene lost 8 bases and the J gene lost 5 bases, with 13 bases spanning the gap. The CDR3 consists of 13 residues. CDR3 DNA: TGTGCCAGCTTGGAGGGCCGTCATCAGCCCCAGCATTTT. Its protein is CASLEGRHQPQHF.

The chain joins TRBV11-1 to TRBJ1-2; D gene uncertain. Trimming cost V 5 bases and J 3 bases, with 7 bases left between them. The germline gives CDR1 SGHAT, CDR2 FQDESV (reference sequence). This CDR3 contains 12 residues. CDR3 nucleotides: TGTGCCAGCAGCAACGGGGACTATGGCTACACCTTC. Its protein is CASSNGDYGYTF.

The chain combines TRBV25-1 with TRBJ1-4; 9 nucleotides agree with TRBD1. Looked up from germline, CDR1 is MGHDK and CDR2 is SYGVNS. Trimming removed 1 base from V and 5 bases from J; junction bases left unmatched: 2. The CDR3 runs to 15 residues. The CDR3 bases are TGTGCCAGCAGTGAATCGGGGACAGGGAATGAAAAACTGTTTTTT. Protein sequence: CASSESGTGNEKLFF.

In its sample, this clonotype was seen many times. This rearrangement joins TRBV7-2 to TRBJ1-1, with D maybe TRBD1 (5 bases). This CDR3 has 13 residues. Trimming left V 5 bases short and J 6 bases short, with 13 bases between. The germline V gene has CDR1 SGHTA and CDR2 FQGNSA. CDR3 loop: CASSPGRNPEAFF. The CDR3 DNA follows: TGTGCCAGCAGCCCGGGACGAAACCCTGAAGCTTTCTTT. The whole variable domain, filled in from reference TRBV7-2 and TRBJ1-1, reads GAGVSQSPSNKVTEKGKDVELRCDPISGHTALYWYRQSLGQGLEFLIYFQGNSAPDKSGLPSDRFSAERTGGSVSTLTIQRTQQEDSAVYLCASSPGRNPEAFFGQGTRLTVV.

The rearrangement uses TRBV7-9 and TRBJ2-7; possible D gene TRBD2, 5 bases. CDR1 is SEHNR and CDR2 is FQNEAQ in the germline V gene (reference sequence). The CDR3 length is 16 residues. Trimming removed 5 bases from V and 0 bases from J, with 17 bases in between. CDR3 nucleotides: TGTGCCAGCAGCGGAGGTGGACCCTTCAGCTCCTACGAGCAGTACTTC. It encodes CASSGGGPFSSYEQYF.

Worth noting for this clonotype: An end of the junction does not agree with germline; a read error may underlie this. The rearrangement links TRBV4-1 to TRBJ2-7; D gene uncertain. CDR3 size: 12 residues. Germline CDR1 and CDR2: MGHRA and YSYEKL. The CDR3 is CASSLFSGKQYF. The CDR3 DNA is TGTGCCAGCAGCTTATTCTCCGGCAAGCAGTACTTC.

This clonotype came up once. This likely comes from a read error, as the CDR3 has no conserved phenylalanine or tryptophan at its end. The CDR3 region is CASSLGPSRPGYEQYL. The CDR3 bases are TGTGCCAGCAGCTTGGGCCCCAGCCGCCCCGGGTACGAGCAGTACCTC. The chain is built from TRBV7-8 and TRBJ2-7; D not resolved. The germline V and J ends were trimmed by 3 bases and 4 bases, with 19 bases remaining between them. Germline assignment: CDR1 SGHVS and CDR2 FQNEAQ. CDR3 length: 16 residues.

In regard to this clonotype: Compared with germline, one end of the junction differs, possibly owing to a read error. CDR3 nucleotide sequence: TGTGCCACCAGCAGAGAAAAACTAGCGGGAGATGCGCAGTATTTT. Translating gives CATSREKLAGDAQYF. The V and J genes are TRBV15 and TRBJ2-3; TRBD2 matches at 11 bases. The germline V gene encodes CDR1 LNHNV and CDR2 YYDKDF (reference sequence). CDR3 length: 15 amino acids.

Notes on this clonotype: A junction end diverges from the germline sequence, so it may reflect a read error. The V and J genes are TRBV10-3 and TRBJ1-1; no reliable D call. This CDR3 is 14 amino acids long. Germline values: CDR1 ENHRY, CDR2 SYGVKD. The CDR3 protein is CASSYFPRGTEAFF. Here the CDR3 DNA reads TGTGCCAGCAGTTACTTCCCCAGAGGGACTGAAGCTTTCTTT.

The rearrangement uses TRBV7-3 and TRBJ1-1; D may be TRBD1 (6 bases). Germline V gene sequence: CDR1 SGHTA, CDR2 FQGTGA. V was trimmed by 5 bases and J by 4 bases, leaving 17 bases between them. The CDR3 is 15 residues long. CDR3 loop: CASSGYRVVGTEAFF. DNA of the CDR3: TGTGCCAGCAGCGGGTACAGGGTGGTGGGCACTGAAGCTTTCTTT.

This clonotype came up once. V usage is TRBV24-1 and J usage is TRBJ1-1, with D possibly TRBD1 on 5 matching bases. CDR3 length equals 14 residues. Germline V gene lookup returns CDR1 KGHDR and CDR2 SFDVKD. Trimming removed 5 bases from V and 7 bases from J, with 16 bases in between. The chain's CDR3 is CATSAAGGVGEAFF. CDR3 nucleotides: TGTGCCACCAGTGCTGCGGGAGGGGTGGGTGAAGCTTTCTTT.

Concerning this clonotype: The limits of the CDR3 on the DNA are not certain, so only TCRdb's listed CDR3 is given. The gene calls are TRBV2 and TRBJ2-2; TRBD1 is taken as the D call from the table, unchecked against the DNA. Including both end residues, the CDR3 is 15 amino acids long. Germline assignment: CDR1 SNHLY and CDR2 FYNNEI. The CDR3 here is CASRDRGRTPGSCFF.

In its sample, this clonotype was seen once. The V call is TRBV10-3, the J call TRBJ1-4, with 8 bases aligning to TRBD1. The V gene's germline CDR1 is ENHRY and CDR2 SYGVKD. V shed 7 bases, J shed 4 bases, and the junction held 2 bases outside the gene matches. The CDR3 is 13 amino acids. The CDR3 region is CAIKDRDNEKLFF. For the CDR3, the DNA is TGTGCCATCAAGGACAGGGATAATGAAAAACTGTTTTTT.

V is TRBV20-1 and J is TRBJ2-5; no reliable D call. Trimming took off 3 bases at V and 5 bases at J, with 19 bases between the two ends. The CDR3 runs to 15 residues. Germline CDR1 reads DFQATT; CDR2 reads SNEGSKA (reference sequence). The CDR3 region has the DNA TGCAGTGCTAGCCCCGAACTCTCAACCGGGGAGACCCAGTACTTC. Residues: CSASPELSTGETQYF.

About this clonotype: This may stem from a read error, because a much larger clone lies one nucleotide away. The V and J genes are TRBV10-3 and TRBJ1-6; D is possibly TRBD1 (6 bases). Germline assignment: CDR1 ENHRY and CDR2 SYGVKD. This CDR3 spans 15 amino acids. The V and J ends lost 4 bases and 5 bases respectively, with 12 bases between them. For the CDR3, the DNA is TGTGCCATCAGTGCAGGGGCCAGCAATAATTCACCCCTCCACTTT. Residues: CAISAGASNNSPLHF.

The chain joins TRBV20-1 to TRBJ2-5; 12 bases map to TRBD2. The CDR3 runs to 14 residues. The V and J ends lost 3 bases and 5 bases, in that order; junction bases with no gene match: 4. Germline V CDR1 and CDR2: DFQATT, SNEGSKA (reference sequence). DNA for the CDR3: TGCAGTGCTAGTGGACTAGCGGGGTACGAGACCCAGTACTTC. This gives the protein CSASGLAGYETQYF.

In the case of this clonotype: A single base separates this from a much larger clone, so it may be a read error. V is TRBV24-1 and J is TRBJ1-2; D perhaps matches TRBD1 (6 bases). Deletions cut 3 bases from V and 3 bases from J, with 13 bases between. This CDR3 spans 15 amino acids. CDR1 and CDR2 (germline): KGHDR, SFDVKD. The CDR3 protein is CATSDGRGWDYGYTF. The CDR3 nucleotides are TGTGCCACCAGTGATGGCAGGGGATGGGACTATGGCTACACCTTC.

The chain couples TRBV24-1 to TRBJ2-5; the D gene is possibly TRBD2 (6 bases). CDR1 is KGHDR and CDR2 is SFDVKD in the germline V gene. With 4 bases removed from V and 13 bases from J, the gap between germline ends came to 24 bases. There are 15 residues in the CDR3. The CDR3 protein is CATSEPGPYRETVYF. CDR3 coding DNA: TGTGCCACCAGTGAGCCGGGACCCTATCGGGAGACTGTGTACTTC.

The genes are TRBV29-1 and TRBJ1-2; tentative D call: TRBD1 (6 bases). The germline V gene has CDR1 SQVTM and CDR2 ANQGSEA. The length of the CDR3 is 12 residues. The germline V and J ends were trimmed by 4 bases and 5 bases, with 11 bases remaining between them. CDR3 in DNA: TGCAGCGTTGCGGGGGGCGCGTATGGCTACACCTTC. Translation: CSVAGGAYGYTF.

This clonotype was seen a handful of times. This chain uses TRBV6-1 with TRBJ1-3; no firm D call. Per germline, CDR1 MNHNS and CDR2 SASEGT. V lost 3 bases and J lost 8, with 8 bases in between. This CDR3 region has 12 residues. The CDR3 bases are TGTGCCAGCAGTGAGTTGGGAGACACCATATATTTT. Amino acid sequence: CASSELGDTIYF.

The gene calls are TRBV9 and TRBJ1-6; TRBD1 agrees at 10 bases. Germline V CDR1 and CDR2: SGDLS, YYNGEE. Losses at the gene ends were 4 bases for V and 6 bases for J; bases not matched to a gene: 1. The CDR3 runs to 14 residues. CDR3 nucleotide sequence: TGTGCCAGCAGCTGGGACAGGGGTAATTCACCCCTCCACTTT. It yields the protein CASSWDRGNSPLHF.

V gene TRBV9 combines with J gene TRBJ1-2; 10 bases align to TRBD1. This CDR3 has 15 residues. Germline-derived CDR1 and CDR2 are SGDLS and YYNGEE. V lost 0 bases and J lost 3; bases outside the gene matches: 2. This chain's CDR3 is CASSVVGQGDYGYTF. CDR3 DNA: TGTGCCAGCAGCGTAGTTGGACAGGGGGACTATGGCTACACCTTC.

The chain joins TRBV11-3 to TRBJ1-2; D is unresolved. The ends were cut back, 6 bases at V and 12 bases at J, with 23 bases in the middle. In germline, CDR1 is SGHNT, CDR2 YENEEA. The CDR3 length is 14 residues. As DNA, the CDR3 is TGTGCCAGCAGTTCTAAGGATAGCTACTCTGGAAACACCTTC. Translating it yields CASSSKDSYSGNTF.